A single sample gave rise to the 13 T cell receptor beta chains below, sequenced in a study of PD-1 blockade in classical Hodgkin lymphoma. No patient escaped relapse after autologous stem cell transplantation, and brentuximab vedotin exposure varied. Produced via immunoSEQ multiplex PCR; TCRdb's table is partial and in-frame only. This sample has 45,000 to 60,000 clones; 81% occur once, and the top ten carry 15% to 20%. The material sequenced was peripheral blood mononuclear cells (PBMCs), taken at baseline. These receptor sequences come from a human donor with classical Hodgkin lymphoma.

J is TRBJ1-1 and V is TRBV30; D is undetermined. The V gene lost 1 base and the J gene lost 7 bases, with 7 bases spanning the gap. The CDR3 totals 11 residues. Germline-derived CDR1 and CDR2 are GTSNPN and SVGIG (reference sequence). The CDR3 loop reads CAWSDRGEAFF. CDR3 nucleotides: TGTGCCTGGAGTGATCGAGGTGAAGCTTTCTTT.

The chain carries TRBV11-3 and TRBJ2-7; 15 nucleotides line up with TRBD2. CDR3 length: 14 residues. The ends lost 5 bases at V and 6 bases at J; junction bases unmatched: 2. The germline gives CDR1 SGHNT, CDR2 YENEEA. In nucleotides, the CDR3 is TGTGCCAGCAGCACGGGACTAGCGGGAGGCGAGCAGTACTTC. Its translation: CASSTGLAGGEQYF.

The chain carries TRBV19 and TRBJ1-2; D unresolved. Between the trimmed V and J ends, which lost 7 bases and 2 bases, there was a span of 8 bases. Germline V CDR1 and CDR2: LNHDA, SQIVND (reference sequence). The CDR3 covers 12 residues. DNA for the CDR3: TGTGCCAGTAACGGACTAAACTATGGCTACACCTTC. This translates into CASNGLNYGYTF.

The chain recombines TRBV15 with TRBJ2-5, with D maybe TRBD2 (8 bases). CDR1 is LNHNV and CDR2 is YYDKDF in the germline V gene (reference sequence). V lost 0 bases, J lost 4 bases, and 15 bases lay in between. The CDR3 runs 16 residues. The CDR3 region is CATSREGSGDRETQYF. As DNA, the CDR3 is TGTGCCACCAGCAGAGAGGGTAGCGGGGACAGAGAGACCCAGTACTTC.

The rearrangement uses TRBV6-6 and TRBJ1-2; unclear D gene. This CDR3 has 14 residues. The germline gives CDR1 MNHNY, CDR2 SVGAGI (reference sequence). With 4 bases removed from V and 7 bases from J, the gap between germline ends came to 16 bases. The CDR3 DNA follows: TGTGCCAGCAGTTCGGACTCTGGGAGTTTTGGCTACACCTTC. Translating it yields CASSSDSGSFGYTF.

DNA for the CDR3: TGTGCCTGGAGTCGAGGACAGGTAGGGTCCTACGAGCAGTACTTC. This translates into CAWSRGQVGSYEQYF. The V and J genes are TRBV30 and TRBJ2-7; 7 bases agree with TRBD1. The V gene's germline CDR1 is GTSNPN and CDR2 SVGIG (reference sequence). Trimming took 2 bases from V and 1 from J; bases not matched to a gene: 8. The CDR3 length is 15 residues.

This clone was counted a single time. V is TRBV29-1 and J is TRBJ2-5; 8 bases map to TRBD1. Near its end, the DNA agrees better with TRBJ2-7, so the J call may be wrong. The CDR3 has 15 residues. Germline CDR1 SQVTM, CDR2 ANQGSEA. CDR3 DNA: TGCAGCGTTGAAGACCCGGACAGGGAGACCTACGAGCAGTACTTC. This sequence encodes CSVEDPDRETYEQYF.

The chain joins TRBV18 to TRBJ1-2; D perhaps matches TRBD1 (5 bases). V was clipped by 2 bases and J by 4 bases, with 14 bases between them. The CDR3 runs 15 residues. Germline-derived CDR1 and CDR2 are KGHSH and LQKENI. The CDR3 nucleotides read TGTGCCAGCTCACCAGGGACGGGCGATCGCTATGGCTACACCTTC. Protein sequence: CASSPGTGDRYGYTF.

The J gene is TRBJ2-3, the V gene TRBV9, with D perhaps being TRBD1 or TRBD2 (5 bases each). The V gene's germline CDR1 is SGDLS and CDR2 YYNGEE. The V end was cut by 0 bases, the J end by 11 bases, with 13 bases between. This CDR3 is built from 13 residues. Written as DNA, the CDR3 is TGTGCCAGCAGCGTAGAGGGCACGGGGCGGCAGTATTTT. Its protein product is CASSVEGTGRQYF.

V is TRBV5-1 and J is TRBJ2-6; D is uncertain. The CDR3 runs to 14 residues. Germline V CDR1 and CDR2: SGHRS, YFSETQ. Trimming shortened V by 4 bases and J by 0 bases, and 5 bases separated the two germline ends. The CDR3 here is CASSVGSGANVLTF. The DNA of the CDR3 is TGCGCCAGCAGCGTCGGCTCTGGGGCCAACGTCCTGACTTTC. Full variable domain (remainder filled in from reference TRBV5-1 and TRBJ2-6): KAGVTQTPRYLIKTRGQQVTLSCSPISGHRSVSWYQQTPGQGLQFLFEYFSETQRNKGNFPGRFSGRQFSNSRSEMNVSTLELGDSALYLCASSVGSGANVLTFGAGSRLTVL.

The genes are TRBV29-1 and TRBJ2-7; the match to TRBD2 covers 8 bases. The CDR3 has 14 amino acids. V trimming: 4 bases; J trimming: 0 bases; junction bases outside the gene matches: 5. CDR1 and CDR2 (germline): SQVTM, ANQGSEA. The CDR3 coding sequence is TGCAGCGTTGTATGGCTAGCGGGCTCCTACGAGCAGTACTTC. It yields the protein CSVVWLAGSYEQYF.

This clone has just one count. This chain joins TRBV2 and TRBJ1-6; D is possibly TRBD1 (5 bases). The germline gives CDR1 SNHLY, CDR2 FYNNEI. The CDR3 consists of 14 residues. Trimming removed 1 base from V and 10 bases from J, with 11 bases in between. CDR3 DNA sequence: TGTGCCAGCAGTGAAGAGGGGAGAGGGTCACCCCTCCACTTT. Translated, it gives CASSEEGRGSPLHF. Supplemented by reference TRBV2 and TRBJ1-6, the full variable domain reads EPEVTQTPSHQVTQMGQEVILRCVPISNHLYFYWYRQILGQKVEFLVSFYNNEISEKSEIFDDQFSVERPDGSNFTLKIRSTKLEDSAMYFCASSEEGRGSPLHFGNGTRLTVT.

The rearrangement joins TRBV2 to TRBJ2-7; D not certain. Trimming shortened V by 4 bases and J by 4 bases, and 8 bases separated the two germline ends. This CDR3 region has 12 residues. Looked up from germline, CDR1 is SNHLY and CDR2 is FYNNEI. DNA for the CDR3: TGTGCCAGCAGTGGGACGGCTTACGAGCAGTACGTC. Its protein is CASSGTAYEQYV.